This T cell receptor beta chain was captured in a study of T cell changes during pregnancy in multiple sclerosis. Method: immunoSEQ multiplex PCR; TCRdb's copy keeps in-frame clones and lacks some. The sample has about 130,000 clones, around 95% seen once. There are 15 residues in the CDR3. Germline V lookup: CDR1 SGDLS, CDR2 YYNGEE. Between the trimmed V and J ends, which lost 2 bases and 7 bases, there was a span of 15 bases. J is TRBJ1-4 and V is TRBV9; D perhaps matches TRBD1 (6 bases). This sequence originates from a female donor with multiple sclerosis, enrolled in a pregnancy study. This specimen was peripheral blood, taken after pregnancy. The CDR3 loop is CASSVGTPASEKLFF. CDR3 in DNA: TGTGCCAGCAGCGTCGGGACACCGGCGAGTGAAAAACTGTTTTTT.